The 29 T cell receptor beta chains below were found in one sample sequenced in a study of Graves' ophthalmopathy and Graves' hyperthyroidism. RNA served as the template for amplifying TCR beta CDR3 regions. HTBI primers were used in a first-round RT-PCR, which preceded a second-round multiplex PCR. One entry per CDR3 protein, called by TCRdb with MiXCR from the multiplex PCR reads. The table has 650,000 to 800,000 distinct CDR3 sequences, about 41% seen once. What was sequenced was peripheral blood. The origin of the receptors is an adult man with Graves' ophthalmopathy.

In the case of this clonotype: This could be a read error, since a much larger clone is one nucleotide away. The chain has TRBV25-1 and TRBJ2-5, with D maybe TRBD2 (6 bases). The length of the CDR3 is 15 residues. Germline values: CDR1 MGHDK, CDR2 SYGVNS. CDR3 DNA: TGTGCCAGCAGCCAAGTAGCGGAATACCAAGAGGCCCAGTACTTC. It yields the protein CASSQVAEYQEAQYF.

This clonotype was detected ten times or more. The chain recombines TRBV6-5 with TRBJ1-2; 11 bases line up with TRBD1. Germline V gene data show CDR1 as MNHEY and CDR2 as SVGAGI. Germline trimming cut 5 bases from V and 13 bases from J; bases unmatched to any gene: 12. The CDR3 totals 14 residues. CDR3 loop: CASSERGTGGRGTF. The CDR3 nucleotides are TGTGCCAGCAGTGAACGAGGGACAGGGGGTAGGGGCACCTTC.

This clonotype came up many times. Because it lacks the conserved phenylalanine or tryptophan at the end, this CDR3 is likely a read error. It is unclear where the CDR3 begins or ends on the DNA, so no DNA is shown, and the CDR3 is as TCRdb lists it. V is TRBV6-6 and J is TRBJ1-1. With termini counted, the CDR3 has 11 amino acids. Germline V CDR1 and CDR2: MNHNY, SVGAGI (reference sequence). CDR3 loop: CASSYPDFNKV.

CDR3 amino acids: CASSQTSGPYNEQFF. CDR3 DNA sequence: TGTGCCAGCAGCCAGACTAGCGGACCATACAATGAGCAGTTCTTC. The chain links TRBV11-1 to TRBJ2-1, with TRBD2 identical over 9 bases. Trimming removed 5 bases from V and 4 bases from J; junction bases left unmatched: 6. CDR1 and CDR2 from the germline V gene are SGHAT and FQDESV (reference sequence). The CDR3 length is 15 residues.

The rearrangement uses TRBV10-2 and TRBJ1-2; D unclear. In germline, CDR1 is WSHSY, CDR2 SAAADI. The V end was cut by 0 bases, the J end by 7 bases, with 15 bases between. This CDR3 contains 15 residues. CDR3 residues: CASSESKGLDSGYTF. CDR3 DNA: TGCGCCAGCAGTGAGTCGAAGGGTCTGGATTCTGGCTACACCTTC.

The chain joins TRBV27 to TRBJ1-2; D not resolved. This CDR3 spans 13 amino acids. With 4 bases removed from V and 1 base from J, the gap between germline ends came to 7 bases. Germline lookup yields CDR1 MNHEY and CDR2 SMNVEV (reference sequence). CDR3 DNA: TGTGCCAGCAGTTCCTCACATAACTATGGCTACACCTTC. Translated, it gives CASSSSHNYGYTF.

Comment on this clonotype: Being one base from a much bigger clone, this may be a read error. CDR3 residues: CASGQPGDEQYF. CDR3 nucleotides: TGCGCCAGCGGCCAGCCAGGGGACGAGCAGTACTTC. This sequence joins TRBV5-1 and TRBJ2-7; the D gene is possibly TRBD1 (6 bases). V was pared by 7 bases and J by 5 bases, with 13 bases between. The CDR3 covers 12 residues. CDR1 and CDR2 from the germline V gene are SGHRS and YFSETQ. Combining the CDR3 with reference TRBV5-1 and TRBJ2-7 gives the whole variable domain KAGVTQTPRYLIKTRGQQVTLSCSPISGHRSVSWYQQTPGQGLQFLFEYFSETQRNKGNFPGRFSGRQFSNSRSEMNVSTLELGDSALYLCASGQPGDEQYFGPGTRLTVT.

The V and J genes are TRBV25-1 and TRBJ1-4, with a possible D match to TRBD1 (5 bases). The V gene's germline CDR1 is MGHDK and CDR2 SYGVNS. The CDR3 extends over 15 amino acids. V was pared by 5 bases and J by 4 bases, with 14 bases between. This CDR3 is CASSRGRENNEKLFF. CDR3 coding DNA: TGTGCCAGCAGTAGGGGTCGGGAAAATAATGAAAAACTGTTTTTT. Full variable domain (rest looked up from reference TRBV25-1 and TRBJ1-4): EADIYQTPRYLVIGTGKKITLECSQTMGHDKMYWYQQDPGMELHLIHYSYGVNSTEKGDLSSESTVSRIRTEHFPLTLESARPSHTSQYLCASSRGRENNEKLFFGSGTQLSVL.

This clonotype occurred many times. The V call is TRBV5-5, the J call TRBJ1-2, with 8 nucleotides matching TRBD1. V gave up 2 bases and J gave up 7 bases; unmatched junction bases: 7. This CDR3 is 14 amino acids long. Germline lookup yields CDR1 SGHKS and CDR2 YYEKEE (reference sequence). The CDR3 reads CASSLETGDLGYTF. Here the CDR3 DNA reads TGTGCCAGCAGCTTAGAGACAGGGGATCTTGGCTACACCTTC.

This clonotype came up many times. The genes are TRBV7-9 and TRBJ2-7; D gene ambiguous. The CDR3 spans 16 residues. The germline gives CDR1 SEHNR, CDR2 FQNEAQ (reference sequence). The V end lost 5 bases, the J end lost 4 bases, and 21 bases lay between the germline ends. CDR3 amino acids: CASSNSGRRTIYEQYF. The CDR3 coding sequence is TGTGCCAGCAGCAATTCCGGCCGACGGACCATTTACGAGCAGTACTTC.

The CDR3 DNA follows: TGCGCCAGCAGCCAGCCTGGGACTAGCGGGGTCGACGGGGAGCTGTTTTTT. It is translated as CASSQPGTSGVDGELFF. V gene TRBV4-1 combines with J gene TRBJ2-2; 13 bases align to TRBD2. The length of the CDR3 is 17 residues. Germline CDR1 MGHRA, CDR2 YSYEKL. V was pared by 3 bases and J by 7 bases, with 8 bases of the junction left unmatched.

In this sample, this clonotype turned up a few times. The chain recombines TRBV19 with TRBJ1-2, with TRBD1 identical over 7 bases. Germline V lookup: CDR1 LNHDA, CDR2 SQIVND (reference sequence). V lost 4 bases and J lost 3; bases outside the gene matches: 5. The CDR3 sequence is 14 residues long. The CDR3 DNA reads TGTGCCAGTAGTAGAGGGGACAGAGACTATGGCTACACCTTC. Amino acids: CASSRGDRDYGYTF.

This clonotype was seen many times. V and J are TRBV9 and TRBJ1-2; the D is unclear. The CDR3 sequence is 14 residues long. The germline CDR1 and CDR2 sequences are SGDLS and YYNGEE. V lost 0 bases and J 4 bases, leaving 10 bases between the germline ends. The CDR3, as DNA: TGTGCCAGCAGCGTAGCTCCATCACGCTATGGCTACACCTTC. It codes for CASSVAPSRYGYTF.

V usage is TRBV5-1 and J usage is TRBJ1-1; tentatively, D is TRBD1 (6 bases). The CDR3 has 14 residues. Trimming took off 0 bases at V and 4 bases at J, with 10 bases between the two ends. Per the germline V gene, CDR1 is SGHRS and CDR2 is YFSETQ. The CDR3 reads CASSLETGSTEAFF. Here the CDR3 DNA reads TGCGCCAGCAGCTTGGAAACAGGGAGCACTGAAGCTTTCTTT.

V and J are TRBV11-1 and TRBJ2-6, with D maybe TRBD1 (6 bases). This CDR3 region has 11 residues. The V gene lost 5 bases and the J gene lost 16 bases, with 12 bases spanning the gap. In germline, CDR1 is SGHAT, CDR2 FQDESV (reference sequence). The CDR3, as DNA: TGTGCCAGCAGCGGATCGGACAGACTGACTTTC. Amino acids: CASSGSDRLTF.

The chain combines TRBV15 with TRBJ1-1; TRBD1 matches at 10 bases. J was trimmed by 5 bases and V by 3 bases; bases with no gene match: 3. This CDR3 is built from 14 residues. CDR1 and CDR2 (germline): LNHNV, YYDKDF (reference sequence). The CDR3 spells CATSRRGQGTEAFF. In DNA form, the CDR3 reads TGTGCCACCAGCAGGCGGGGACAGGGGACTGAAGCTTTCTTT.

The table lists this clonotype with many counts. The chain's CDR3 is CAVRATYGYTF. The CDR3 DNA reads TGTGCCGTCAGGGCGACCTATGGCTACACCTTC. The chain has TRBV27 and TRBJ1-2; D might be TRBD1 (5 bases). The CDR3 has 11 amino acids. Trimming removed 11 bases at V and 4 bases at J, with 11 bases between. Looked up from germline, CDR1 is MNHEY and CDR2 is SMNVEV (reference sequence).

The rearrangement uses TRBV6-1 and TRBJ1-2; no reliable D call. The V gene's germline CDR1 is MNHNS and CDR2 SASEGT. V shed 5 bases and J shed 4 bases, with 11 bases lying between them. The CDR3 has 13 residues. The CDR3 DNA is TGTGCCAGCAGTTATAAGGGTTCCTATGGCTACACCTTC. This encodes CASSYKGSYGYTF.

This clonotype was detected ten times or more. The V gene is TRBV12-5, the J gene TRBJ2-5; D is unresolved. Germline CDR1 is LGHNT and CDR2 is FRNRAP. Deletions cut 6 bases from V and 6 bases from J, with 11 bases between. The CDR3 runs 12 residues. CDR3: CASGSSQQTQYF. In DNA form, the CDR3 reads TGTGCTAGTGGAAGCAGCCAGCAGACCCAGTACTTC.

The chain couples TRBV10-3 to TRBJ1-2; maybe TRBD1 (6 bases). The germline gives CDR1 ENHRY, CDR2 SYGVKD. This CDR3 spans 13 amino acids. The germline V and J ends were trimmed by 10 bases and 4 bases, with 16 bases remaining between them. The CDR3 is CASRGHAFYGYTF. In nucleotides, the CDR3 is TGTGCCAGCAGGGGACATGCCTTCTATGGCTACACCTTC.

This clonotype was found many times. The CDR3 DNA sequence: TGTGCCAGCAGCTTAAGAATGAACACTGAAGCTTTCTTT. It codes for CASSLRMNTEAFF. V usage is TRBV7-2 and J usage is TRBJ1-1; no clear D gene. This CDR3 comprises 13 residues. In germline, CDR1 is SGHTA, CDR2 FQGNSA. Trimming stripped 2 bases from V and 0 bases from J, with 4 bases between. The full variable domain, with the rest looked up from reference TRBV7-2 and TRBJ1-1, is GAGVSQSPSNKVTEKGKDVELRCDPISGHTALYWYRQSLGQGLEFLIYFQGNSAPDKSGLPSDRFSAERTGGSVSTLTIQRTQQEDSAVYLCASSLRMNTEAFFGQGTRLTVV.

Regarding this clonotype: One base away lies a much larger clone, so this may be a sequencing read error. CDR3: CANWTGFNGQYF. In DNA, the CDR3 is TGTGCCAACTGGACAGGGTTTAACGGGCAGTACTTC. The chain is built from TRBV12-3 or TRBV12-4 and TRBJ2-7; 8 bases are shared with TRBD1. V dropped 10 bases and J dropped 9; count of bases not matched to a gene: 11. This CDR3 is 12 amino acids long.

This clonotype was recorded many times. V usage is TRBV10-3 and J usage is TRBJ2-5, with 11 bases fitting TRBD2. Germline V CDR1 and CDR2: ENHRY, SYGVKD. J lost 4 bases, V lost 4 bases, and 14 bases had no gene match. This CDR3 contains 18 residues. CDR3 DNA sequence: TGTGCCATCAGTGGACAGGGCAATAGCGGGGGGGCCAGAGAGACCCAGTACTTC. It codes for CAISGQGNSGGARETQYF.

The sample holds many counts of this clonotype. This sequence joins TRBV29-1 and TRBJ1-1; D is unresolved. The ends were cut back, 4 bases at V and 4 bases at J, with 13 bases in the middle. Germline CDR1 SQVTM, CDR2 ANQGSEA. This CDR3 has 13 residues. This chain's CDR3 is CSVVTQVGTEAFF. CDR3 nucleotide sequence: TGCAGCGTTGTTACGCAGGTGGGCACTGAAGCTTTCTTT.

The J gene is TRBJ2-6, the V gene TRBV7-2, with D unresolved. The V gene lost 1 base and the J gene lost 9 bases, with 7 bases spanning the gap. The CDR3 spans 13 residues. CDR1 and CDR2 from the germline V gene are SGHTA and FQGNSA. CDR3 residues: CASSLEGLNVLTF. CDR3 nucleotides: TGTGCCAGCAGCTTAGAGGGCCTCAACGTCCTGACTTTC. Together with reference TRBV7-2 and TRBJ2-6, the CDR3 gives the full variable domain: GAGVSQSPSNKVTEKGKDVELRCDPISGHTALYWYRQSLGQGLEFLIYFQGNSAPDKSGLPSDRFSAERTGGSVSTLTIQRTQQEDSAVYLCASSLEGLNVLTFGAGSRLTVL.

The chain links TRBV2 to TRBJ1-2; D uncertain. V shed 1 base and J shed 1 base, with 4 bases lying between them. The CDR3 loop spans 13 amino acids. Germline V lookup: CDR1 SNHLY, CDR2 FYNNEI. CDR3 coding DNA: TGTGCCAGCAGTGAAGAGTTTAACTATGGCTACACCTTC. Translated: CASSEEFNYGYTF.

This clonotype was seen ten or more times. This chain links TRBV13 with TRBJ2-2; 8 bases are shared with TRBD1. CDR1 PRHDT and CDR2 FYEKMQ come from the germline V gene (reference sequence). V trimming: 6 bases; J trimming: 4 bases; junction bases outside the gene matches: 4. This CDR3 spans 14 amino acids. The CDR3 loop is CASRRTGSTGELFF. In nucleotides, the CDR3 is TGTGCCAGCAGGAGGACAGGGAGCACCGGGGAGCTGTTTTTT.

Turning to this clonotype: Being one base from a much bigger clone, this may be a read error. The chain couples TRBV19 to TRBJ2-7; TRBD2 is a possible D gene (6 bases). The germline V gene encodes CDR1 LNHDA and CDR2 SQIVND (reference sequence). V was pared by 6 bases and J by 4 bases, with 10 bases between. The CDR3 contains 12 residues. CDR3: CASSGSCYEQYF. The DNA for the CDR3 is TGTGCCAGTAGCGGGAGTTGTTACGAGCAGTACTTC. Together with reference TRBV19 and TRBJ2-7, the CDR3 gives the full variable domain: DGGITQSPKYLFRKEGQNVTLSCEQNLNHDAMYWYRQDPGQGLRLIYYSQIVNDFQKGDIAEGYSVSREKKESFPLTVTSAQKNPTAFYLCASSGSCYEQYFGPGTRLTVT.

This chain uses TRBV5-1 with TRBJ2-5, with D perhaps matching TRBD2 (5 bases). The CDR3 loop spans 15 amino acids. Germline-derived CDR1 and CDR2 are SGHRS and YFSETQ. Trimming took off 5 bases at V and 1 base at J, with 15 bases between the two ends. The CDR3 region has the DNA TGCGCCAGCAGATCCGGGGTAGTCTCCCAAGAGACCCAGTACTTC. Its translation: CASRSGVVSQETQYF.